Each of the 18 T cell receptor beta chains below was sequenced from the same sample in a study of blood T cell repertoires in COVID-19. The repertoire was sequenced with immunoSEQ multiplex PCR; TCRdb's copy has only in-frame clones and lacks some. The table has 250,000 or so clones, 86% seen once. What was sequenced was peripheral blood. Receptor source: a man at least 80 years old with acute or convalescent COVID-19.

This clone appeared a few times. The chain links TRBV19 to TRBJ2-7; 11 bases match TRBD1. The CDR3 length is 13 residues. J lost 5 bases, V lost 9 bases, and 6 bases had no gene match. The germline CDR1 and CDR2 sequences are LNHDA and SQIVND (reference sequence). The CDR3 sequence is CARDGQGAHEQYF. The DNA of the CDR3 is TGTGCCAGGGACGGACAGGGGGCCCACGAGCAGTACTTC.

The chain couples TRBV5-4 to TRBJ1-4; a weak D match, TRBD1 (5 bases). The V end lost 6 bases, the J end lost 5 bases, and 14 bases lay between the germline ends. This CDR3 spans 14 amino acids. CDR1 is SGHNT and CDR2 is YYREEE in the germline V gene (reference sequence). The CDR3 nucleotides are TGTGCCAGCACCCAGGGAGGGGCAAATGAAAAACTGTTTTTT. Its translation: CASTQGGANEKLFF.

The table lists this clone with a count of one. The chain recombines TRBV15 with TRBJ2-3, with 9 bases matching TRBD2. Germline CDR1 LNHNV, CDR2 YYDKDF (reference sequence). Trimming took 0 bases from V and 0 from J; bases not matched to a gene: 1. This CDR3 spans 16 amino acids. Written as DNA, the CDR3 is TGTGCCACCAGCAGAGAAGGACTAGCGAGCACAGATACGCAGTATTTT. It translates to CATSREGLASTDTQYF.

The CDR3 nucleotides read TGTGCCAGCAGTTACTCACTAGCGGGAGAGAGGAATGAGCAGTTCTTC. Translating it yields CASSYSLAGERNEQFF. The rearrangement links TRBV6-5 to TRBJ2-1; 11 bases line up with TRBD2. Germline V lookup: CDR1 MNHEY, CDR2 SVGAGI. V was pared by 0 bases and J by 7 bases, with 5 bases of the junction left unmatched. This CDR3 region has 16 residues.

This rearrangement joins TRBV7-9 to TRBJ2-1; the match to TRBD2 covers 9 bases. J lost 4 bases, V lost 1 base, and 5 bases had no gene match. This CDR3 contains 16 residues. The germline V gene has CDR1 SEHNR and CDR2 FQNEAQ (reference sequence). CDR3 protein: CASSLVGGREYNEQFF. For the CDR3, the DNA is TGTGCCAGCAGCTTAGTTGGCGGGAGGGAGTACAATGAGCAGTTCTTC. The whole variable domain, filled in from reference TRBV7-9 and TRBJ2-1, reads DTGVSQNPRHKITKRGQNVTFRCDPISEHNRLYWYRQTLGQGPEFLTYFQNEAQLEKSRLLSDRFSAERPKGSFSTLEIQRTEQGDSAMYLCASSLVGGREYNEQFFGPGTRLTVL.

The CDR3 nucleotides read TGTGCCACGGGGACAGGTCAAAACCCGTTCACTGAAGCTTTCTTT. Its protein is CATGTGQNPFTEAFF. V and J are TRBV10-3 and TRBJ1-1; 8 positions match TRBD1. V was clipped by 10 bases and J by 4 bases; unmatched bases: 14. Germline values: CDR1 ENHRY, CDR2 SYGVKD. CDR3 length equals 15 residues.

The chain recombines TRBV27 with TRBJ1-2, with D possibly matching TRBD1 (5 bases). CDR3 length equals 19 residues. Germline assignment: CDR1 MNHEY and CDR2 SMNVEV (reference sequence). V gave up 5 bases and J gave up 0 bases, with 25 bases separating them. Here the CDR3 DNA reads TGTGCCAGCAGTCAGTTTTTAGGGCGGGGCCCTTTTTCTAACTATGGCTACACCTTC. It translates to CASSQFLGRGPFSNYGYTF.

The rearrangement uses TRBV15 and TRBJ1-4, with unresolved D. Trimming pared 1 base from V and 2 bases from J, leaving 14 bases between. Looked up from germline, CDR1 is LNHNV and CDR2 is YYDKDF (reference sequence). The CDR3 spans 17 residues. CDR3 amino acids: CATSRASGSRTNEKLFF. CDR3 in DNA: TGTGCCACCAGCAGAGCCAGCGGGTCTCGCACTAATGAAAAACTGTTTTTT.

The gene calls are TRBV19 and TRBJ1-2, with 9 bases fitting TRBD1. Germline lookup yields CDR1 LNHDA and CDR2 SQIVND (reference sequence). The CDR3 covers 13 residues. V lost 4 bases to trimming and J lost 11 bases; unmatched junction nucleotides: 8. The CDR3 DNA reads as TGTGCCAGTAGTACCGGACAGGGGCTAAGGTACACCTTC. Residues: CASSTGQGLRYTF.

V is TRBV3-1 (or the pseudogene TRBV3-2) and J is TRBJ2-5, with D possibly being TRBD2 (6 bases). The germline V gene encodes CDR1 LGHDT and CDR2 YNNKEL (reference sequence). The CDR3 runs to 16 residues. Trimming removed 8 bases from V and 1 base from J, with 20 bases in between. CDR3 sequence (DNA): TGTGCCAGCGTGCCATTCCGGGGGACTTCCCAAGAGACCCAGTACTTC. It yields the protein CASVPFRGTSQETQYF.

The chain uses TRBV5-1 and TRBJ2-7; 12 positions agree with TRBD1. The V gene end was trimmed by 4 bases and the J gene end by 4 bases; junction bases not matched to a gene: 21. Per the germline V gene, CDR1 is SGHRS and CDR2 is YFSETQ. The length of the CDR3 is 20 residues. The CDR3 DNA is TGCGCCAGCAGCCCGACCCTAGTAGGGACAGGGGGCTTCTTAAGGTACGAGCAGTACTTC. It encodes CASSPTLVGTGGFLRYEQYF.

The chain links TRBV5-1 to TRBJ1-3; D gene unclear. The CDR3 totals 14 residues. CDR1 SGHRS and CDR2 YFSETQ come from the germline V gene. The V end lost 1 base, the J end lost 2 bases, and 7 bases lay between the germline ends. CDR3 bases: TGCGCCAGCAGCTTGTCGGGGACTGGAAACACCATATATTTT. Translation gives CASSLSGTGNTIYF.

The gene calls are TRBV6-5 and TRBJ1-2; D call uncertain. Trimming took off 6 bases at V and 2 bases at J, with 4 bases between the two ends. The germline CDR1 and CDR2 sequences are MNHEY and SVGAGI. The CDR3 consists of 11 residues. The DNA for the CDR3 is TGTGCCAGCAGGCAGAACTATGGCTACACCTTC. Protein product: CASRQNYGYTF.

In this sample, this clone turned up once. V gene TRBV27 combines with J gene TRBJ2-1; TRBD1 aligns across 9 bases. This CDR3 comprises 16 residues. Trimming cost V 5 bases and J 1 base; bases outside gene matches: 6. The germline gives CDR1 MNHEY, CDR2 SMNVEV (reference sequence). The CDR3 reads CASSPGQGRSYNEQFF. The CDR3 DNA follows: TGTGCCAGCAGTCCCGGACAGGGGAGGTCCTACAATGAGCAGTTCTTC.

The rearrangement uses TRBV7-9 and TRBJ1-1; 8 nucleotides align to TRBD1. Germline CDR1 and CDR2: SEHNR and FQNEAQ (reference sequence). The CDR3 consists of 12 residues. CDR3 bases: TGTGTGAGCAACAGGGGGAGCACTGAAGCTTTCTTT. It yields the protein CVSNRGSTEAFF.

This chain connects TRBV27 to TRBJ2-3, with D possibly matching TRBD2 (5 bases). The CDR3 length is 15 residues. Looked up from germline, CDR1 is MNHEY and CDR2 is SMNVEV (reference sequence). Trimming shortened V by 4 bases and J by 5 bases, and 16 bases separated the two germline ends. The CDR3 sequence: CASSYLSRGGDTQYF. The DNA for the CDR3 is TGTGCCAGCAGTTACCTTAGCCGAGGAGGAGATACGCAGTATTTT.

The CDR3 nucleotides read TGTGCCAGTAGTCCGCTGGGACTAGCGGGGGTGATAAAACAGACCCAGTACTTC. Translating gives CASSPLGLAGVIKQTQYF. The chain links TRBV19 to TRBJ2-5; 14 positions match TRBD2. Germline CDR1 LNHDA, CDR2 SQIVND (reference sequence). After removal of 5 bases from V and 6 bases from J, the junction contained 14 bases not matched to a gene. This CDR3 region has 18 residues.

The J gene is TRBJ2-1, the V gene TRBV5-1; 9 nucleotides line up with TRBD1. Germline CDR1 SGHRS, CDR2 YFSETQ. The CDR3 has 15 residues. Germline trimming cut 4 bases from V and 5 bases from J; bases unmatched to any gene: 7. CDR3 DNA: TGCGCCAGCAGCGATTGGGACAGGGTGGACAATGAGCAGTTCTTC. As protein: CASSDWDRVDNEQFF.